This entry describes one T cell receptor (beta chain). This CDR3 contains 15 residues. The V and J ends lost 2 bases and 0 bases respectively, with 10 bases between them. Germline V lookup: CDR1 MDHEN, CDR2 SYDVKM. PCR primers comprised 60 Vbeta and 13 Jbeta primers. Method: immunoSEQ multiplex PCR; TCRdb's copy keeps in-frame clones and lacks some. The table lists approximately 89,000 clones, under 80% of them singletons. This entry comes from a study of cytomegalovirus exposure and HLA in healthy donors. The specimen sequenced was PBMCs. The receptor comes from a male donor in good health and CMV-seronegative. This chain links TRBV28 with TRBJ1-1; a possible D gene is TRBD1 (5 bases). This chain's CDR3 is CASSLTGNMNTEAFF. Here the CDR3 DNA reads TGTGCCAGCAGTTTAACAGGTAACATGAACACTGAAGCTTTCTTT.